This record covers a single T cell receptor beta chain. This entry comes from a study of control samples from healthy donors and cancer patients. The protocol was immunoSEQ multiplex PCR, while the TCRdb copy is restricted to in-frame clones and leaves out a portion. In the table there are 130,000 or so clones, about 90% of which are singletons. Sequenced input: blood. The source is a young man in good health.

CDR3 loop: CASSVDRGNQPQHF. The CDR3, as DNA: TGTGCCAGCAGTGTAGACAGGGGCAATCAGCCCCAGCATTTT. The chain links TRBV6-6 to TRBJ1-5, with 7 positions matching TRBD1. Germline CDR1 MNHNY, CDR2 SVGAGI (reference sequence). V lost 5 bases and J lost 2; bases outside the gene matches: 3. This CDR3 has 14 amino acids.